Below are 20 T cell receptor beta chains sequenced from a single sample in a study of blood T cell repertoires in COVID-19. Using immunoSEQ multiplex PCR, the repertoire was profiled, and TCRdb retains in-frame clones only, with some absent. Among about 36,000 clones, around 80% were seen once, and the ten largest hold roughly 2%. Sequencing used peripheral blood. The receptors stem from a man in his fifties or sixties with active COVID-19.

Only one count was recorded for this clone. The J gene is TRBJ2-4, the V gene TRBV6-1, with 8 bases identical to TRBD2. From germline, CDR1 is MNHNS and CDR2 SASEGT. The CDR3 extends over 17 amino acids. J lost 6 bases, V lost 0 bases, and 10 bases had no gene match. CDR3 amino acids: CASSEAPPGGVSNIQYF. CDR3 sequence (DNA): TGTGCCAGCAGTGAAGCGCCCCCCGGGGGGGTTTCAAACATTCAGTACTTC.

The CDR3: CASSPSDRAYSNQPQHF. DNA of the CDR3: TGTGCCAGCAGCCCGTCCGACAGGGCTTATAGCAATCAGCCCCAGCATTTT. The gene calls are TRBV7-8 and TRBJ1-5, with 7 bases that match TRBD1. This CDR3 comprises 17 residues. Trimming cost V 5 bases and J 0 bases; bases outside gene matches: 10. Germline V gene data show CDR1 as SGHVS and CDR2 as FQNEAQ.

Only one count was recorded for this clone. The chain recombines TRBV9 with TRBJ1-3; possible D gene TRBD1, 5 bases. The CDR3 length is 14 residues. Trimming took off 0 bases at V and 2 bases at J, with 6 bases between the two ends. Germline V gene lookup returns CDR1 SGDLS and CDR2 YYNGEE. The CDR3 loop is CASSVGQTGNTIYF. In DNA form, the CDR3 reads TGTGCCAGCAGCGTAGGACAGACTGGAAACACCATATATTTT.

The chain combines TRBV6-6 with TRBJ2-6, with D possibly matching TRBD1 (6 bases). CDR1 is MNHNY and CDR2 is SVGAGI in the germline V gene (reference sequence). The CDR3 spans 14 residues. V shed 10 bases and J shed 1 base, with 11 bases lying between them. The CDR3 spells CATHTGSGANVLTF. CDR3 in DNA: TGTGCCACCCATACAGGGTCTGGGGCCAACGTCCTGACTTTC.

This chain links TRBV5-8 with TRBJ1-1, with 7 bases lining up with TRBD1. The CDR3 is 13 amino acids. Germline-derived CDR1 and CDR2 are SGHTS and YDEGEE. J gave up 10 bases and V 4 bases, and 10 bases lay outside the gene matches. CDR3 loop: CASSARDSSRAFF. In DNA, the CDR3 is TGTGCCAGCAGCGCCCGGGACAGTAGTAGAGCTTTCTTT.

This chain links TRBV14 with TRBJ2-1; D unresolved. This CDR3 is built from 18 residues. V was pared by 4 bases and J by 3 bases, with 22 bases between. The V gene's germline CDR1 is SGHDN and CDR2 FVKESK. CDR3 nucleotides: TGTGCCAGCAGCCCCTCGTGGGCATCGGTTTTCGGCTACAATGAGCAGTTCTTC. It yields the protein CASSPSWASVFGYNEQFF.

V usage is TRBV4-3 and J usage is TRBJ2-2; 9 nucleotides align to TRBD2. The CDR3 is 17 amino acids. V shed 1 base and J 3 bases; nucleotides not matched to a gene: 6. Germline V gene sequence: CDR1 LGHNA, CDR2 YSLEER. The CDR3 nucleotides read TGCGCCAGCAGCCAAGGGTCGGGACTAGCAGACACCGGGGAGCTGTTTTTT. Protein product: CASSQGSGLADTGELFF.

V gene TRBV30 combines with J gene TRBJ1-1, with D perhaps TRBD1 (5 bases). Per the germline V gene, CDR1 is GTSNPN and CDR2 is SVGIG (reference sequence). This CDR3 spans 15 amino acids. The ends were cut back, 2 bases at V and 0 bases at J, with 13 bases in the middle. In DNA form, the CDR3 reads TGTGCCTGGAGTCCGCCGGGACTCATGAACACTGAAGCTTTCTTT. Amino acids: CAWSPPGLMNTEAFF.

The V and J genes are TRBV2 and TRBJ2-7, with 10 nucleotides matching TRBD2. Germline V gene data show CDR1 as SNHLY and CDR2 as FYNNEI. V lost 6 bases, J lost 2 bases, and 7 bases stayed unmatched. The CDR3 runs 15 residues. The CDR3 protein is CASSRTSGLPYEQYF. CDR3 sequence (DNA): TGTGCCAGCAGCCGGACTAGCGGACTGCCCTACGAGCAGTACTTC.

J is TRBJ1-2 and V is TRBV19; 8 bases are a match to TRBD1. Germline loops: CDR1 LNHDA, CDR2 SQIVND (reference sequence). The CDR3 is 15 amino acids. Trimming took 6 bases from V and 7 from J; bases not matched to a gene: 13. For the CDR3, the DNA is TGTGCCAGTAGCACCGGGACAGGTCTCTATGGTGGCTACACCTTC. Its translation: CASSTGTGLYGGYTF.

The genes are TRBV3-1 (or the pseudogene TRBV3-2) and TRBJ2-3; the D gene is possibly TRBD2 (6 bases). The CDR3 loop spans 15 amino acids. Germline CDR1 is LGHDT and CDR2 is YNNKEL (reference sequence). Trimming pared 7 bases from V and 1 base from J, leaving 15 bases between. The DNA for the CDR3 is TGTGCCAGCAAACCTAGCGTTAGCGGCACAGATACGCAGTATTTT. This encodes CASKPSVSGTDTQYF.

This chain links TRBV10-1 with TRBJ2-5; TRBD2 matches 8 bases. CDR1 and CDR2 (germline): WNHNN, SYGVQD (reference sequence). CDR3 length: 13 residues. V lost 8 bases, J lost 2 bases, and 4 bases stayed unmatched. The CDR3 spells CASSRGGQETQYF. The CDR3 region has the DNA TGCGCCAGCTCACGGGGGGGGCAAGAGACCCAGTACTTC.

The table lists this clone with a few counts. The chain has TRBV4-3 and TRBJ1-4; unclear D gene. The CDR3 runs 16 residues. Germline CDR1 LGHNA, CDR2 YSLEER. The ends were cut back, 0 bases at V and 8 bases at J, with 16 bases in the middle. DNA for the CDR3: TGCGCCAGCAGCCAAGATCGGTACCCTAGTAGGGAAAAACTGTTTTTT. Amino acids: CASSQDRYPSREKLFF.

The genes are TRBV7-9 and TRBJ2-1, with D perhaps TRBD2 (7 bases). CDR3 length: 15 residues. Trimming removed 0 bases from V and 4 bases from J, with 10 bases in between. The germline V gene encodes CDR1 SEHNR and CDR2 FQNEAQ (reference sequence). This CDR3 reads CASSLAGGPYNEQFF. CDR3 DNA sequence: TGTGCCAGCAGCTTAGCGGGGGGGCCATACAATGAGCAGTTCTTC.

This clone is medium-sized (0.01 to 0.1%). The chain uses TRBV24-1 and TRBJ1-5; the D is unclear. Germline V gives CDR1 KGHDR, CDR2 SFDVKD. The CDR3 loop spans 12 amino acids. V was pared by 3 bases and J by 7 bases, with 6 bases between. CDR3 coding DNA: TGTGCCACCAGTGATGTCGGGCAGCCCCAGCATTTT. This sequence encodes CATSDVGQPQHF.

The V and J genes are TRBV10-1 and TRBJ1-2; 7 bases are shared with TRBD1. CDR1 is WNHNN and CDR2 is SYGVQD in the germline V gene (reference sequence). V gave up 8 bases and J gave up 1 base; unmatched junction bases: 16. CDR3 length: 17 residues. The CDR3 here is CASARPGRGLLNYGYTF. CDR3 sequence (DNA): TGCGCCAGCGCCAGGCCGGGCAGGGGGTTACTTAACTATGGCTACACCTTC.

The chain combines TRBV9 with TRBJ2-5; a possible D gene is TRBD1 (6 bases). Germline lookup yields CDR1 SGDLS and CDR2 YYNGEE. The CDR3 length is 15 residues. The ends were cut back, 0 bases at V and 3 bases at J, with 12 bases in the middle. The CDR3 DNA is TGTGCCAGCAGCGTAGGTGGCAGGGGTAAAGAGACCCAGTACTTC. Translation gives CASSVGGRGKETQYF.

This clone was observed a single time. This chain joins TRBV12-3 or TRBV12-4 and TRBJ2-7; D is unresolved. This CDR3 comprises 13 residues. The germline V and J ends were trimmed by 5 bases and 6 bases, with 14 bases remaining between them. CDR3 sequence reads: CASSTAATGEQYF. In DNA, the CDR3 is TGTGCCAGCAGTACCGCAGCTACGGGCGAGCAGTACTTC.

The J gene is TRBJ1-1, the V gene TRBV30, with TRBD1 matching 10 bases. CDR3 size: 14 residues. Unmatched junction bases numbered 12, after V lost 7 bases and J lost 7 bases. Germline CDR1 GTSNPN, CDR2 SVGIG (reference sequence). The CDR3 DNA reads as TGTGCCTACAAACCCGGGACAGGGGTTTATGAAGCTTTCTTT. Translated, it gives CAYKPGTGVYEAFF.

This chain connects TRBV11-2 to TRBJ2-6, with 15 positions matching TRBD2. This CDR3 is 18 amino acids long. The ends lost 5 bases at V and 4 bases at J; junction bases unmatched: 6. Germline loops: CDR1 SGHAT, CDR2 FQNNGV. CDR3 sequence (DNA): TGTGCCAGCAGCACTCGGACTAGCGGGGGGGCCGGGGCCAACGTCCTGACTTTC. It encodes CASSTRTSGGAGANVLTF.